The rows below give T cell receptor beta chains drawn from one sample of a study of blood T cell repertoires in COVID-19. Method: immunoSEQ multiplex PCR; TCRdb's copy keeps in-frame clones and lacks some. The table has about 230,000 clones, roughly nine tenths seen once. The material sequenced was PBMCs or T cells enriched from blood (not recorded which). These receptors were obtained from a woman aged 45-65 years in a cohort exposed to, infected with or recovered from COVID-19 (not recorded which). Both conserved end residues are part of each CDR3. A D gene is named only where the DNA matches it firmly. Expanded clones are given a class, and other clones once, few, many or no size at all.

v_call: TRBV11-2
clone_size: few
j_call: TRBJ2-7
d_call: TRBD2
cdr3_aa: CASSPTSGGSEQYF
cdr3_nt: TGTGCCAGCAGCCCGACTAGCGGGGGTTCCGAGCAGTACTTC

v_call: TRBV5-1
clone_size: -
j_call: TRBJ1-2
d_call: TRBD1
cdr3_aa: CASSRQGATSNYGYTF
cdr3_nt: TGCGCCAGCAGTCGGCAGGGGGCCACTTCTAACTATGGCTACACCTTC

v_call: TRBV3-1/TRBV3-2
clone_size: few
j_call: TRBJ2-7
d_call: TRBD2
cdr3_aa: CASSHRGGYEQYF
cdr3_nt: TGTGCCAGCAGCCACCGCGGGGGCTACGAGCAGTACTTC

v_call: TRBV10-3
clone_size: -
j_call: TRBJ1-1
d_call: -
cdr3_aa: CAISHSETLMNTEAFF
cdr3_nt: TGTGCCATCTCGCATTCTGAAACCCTAATGAACACTGAAGCTTTCTTT

v_call: TRBV11-2
clone_size: few
j_call: TRBJ2-3
d_call: -
cdr3_aa: CASSHRGRASTDTQYF
cdr3_nt: TGTGCCAGCAGCCACCGGGGTAGGGCTAGCACAGATACGCAGTATTTT

v_call: TRBV7-3
clone_size: -
j_call: TRBJ2-1
d_call: -
cdr3_aa: CASSLRAGDWDEQFF
cdr3_nt: TGTGCCAGCAGCCTCCGGGCAGGGGATTGGGATGAGCAGTTCTTC

v_call: TRBV2
clone_size: -
j_call: TRBJ2-7
d_call: TRBD2
cdr3_aa: CASTRLADSYEQYF
cdr3_nt: TGTGCCAGCACCAGACTAGCGGATTCCTACGAGCAGTACTTC

v_call: TRBV7-3
clone_size: -
j_call: TRBJ2-1
d_call: -
cdr3_aa: CASSSGQTDSYNEQFF
cdr3_nt: TGTGCCAGCAGCTCAGGACAGACTGACTCCTACAATGAGCAGTTCTTC

v_call: TRBV4-1
clone_size: -
j_call: TRBJ2-3
d_call: -
cdr3_aa: CASSQVGRGNTDTQYF
cdr3_nt: TGCGCCAGCAGCCAAGTGGGCAGGGGAAACACAGATACGCAGTATTTT

v_call: TRBV19
clone_size: -
j_call: TRBJ1-1
d_call: -
cdr3_aa: CASSSPGLGNTEAFF
cdr3_nt: TGTGCCAGTAGTTCTCCGGGACTGGGGAACACTGAAGCTTTCTTT